This T cell receptor beta chain originates from a study of cytomegalovirus exposure and HLA in healthy donors. Study results and limitations: Accurate prediction of most subjects' HLA-A and HLA-B alleles from TCR beta sequences was reported. The study designated over 150 TCR beta chains cytomegalovirus-associated. Most likely, a cluster of highly shared sequence variants arose as a sequencing artifact. Data from an earlier analysis indicated that most TCR beta V segments were productive either about 87% or about 30% of the time.

The study ran its PCR with 60 Vbeta and 13 Jbeta primers. Sequencing was performed with immunoSEQ multiplex PCR; in TCRdb, only in-frame clones are kept and a portion is missing. The sample gives 90,000 to 100,000 clones, about a tenth of which show up once; roughly 4.7% is in the top ten. There are a few counts of this clone. What it recognizes is unknown. Between the trimmed V and J ends, which lost 3 bases and 5 bases, there was a span of 12 bases. Germline V gene sequence: CDR1 SGDLS, CDR2 YYNGEE. The CDR3 is 13 residues long. The V and J genes are TRBV9 and TRBJ2-7; D unclear. This sequence was found in a man over 45 in good health and CMV-seropositive. The sequenced material came from PBMCs. The CDR3 sequence: CASSATPKDEQYF. The CDR3 nucleotides are TGTGCCAGCAGCGCGACTCCCAAGGACGAGCAGTACTTC. Looking up the rest from reference TRBV9 and TRBJ2-7 gives the full variable domain: DSGVTQTPKHLITATGQRVTLRCSPRSGDLSVYWYQQSLDQGLQFLIQYYNGEERAKGNILERFSAQQFPDLHSELNLSSLELGDSALYFCASSATPKDEQYFGPGTRLTVT.